This TCR beta chain is from a study of breast tumors, draining lymph nodes, adjacent tissues. This clonotype was picked up many times. Its antigen is as yet unknown. Samples came from axillary lymph nodes draining the breast cancer. The study, taken as a whole, reports: Findings are consistent with lymph node origin and intratumoral expansion of most tumor T cells.

TCRdb processed the multiplex PCR reads anew with MiXCR; each CDR3 protein has one entry. This table has around 230,000 distinct CDR3 sequences, 32% appearing once. Trimming cost V 7 bases and J 4 bases, with 17 bases left between them. Germline values: CDR1 LNHDA, CDR2 SQIVND (reference sequence). The CDR3 covers 16 residues. What was sequenced was axillary lymph node tissue. This clonotype was sampled from a female donor with breast cancer. Some clones in this sample may be carry-over from other donors' samples. The rearrangement links TRBV19 to TRBJ2-6; D unclear. DNA of the CDR3: TGTGCCAGTACCCCCCCGATGCCAGTAGGGGCCAACGTCCTGACTTTC. Translated: CASTPPMPVGANVLTF.